This T cell receptor (beta chain) emerged from a study of cytomegalovirus exposure and HLA in healthy donors. The PCR ran on 60 Vbeta and 13 Jbeta primers. The method was immunoSEQ multiplex PCR; TCRdb's version includes in-frame clones alone and lacks a portion of them. This sample contains about 54,000 clones. Study-wide results and limits: Later analysis showed most CMV-associated TCR beta chains appearing HLA-restricted. Cytomegalovirus status, reportedly, was diagnosed with high specificity and sensitivity by the classifier.

From germline, CDR1 is LNHDA and CDR2 SQIVND (reference sequence). The V and J ends lost 3 bases and 10 bases, in that order; junction bases with no gene match: 8. This CDR3 contains 13 residues. Concerning this clone itself: Its antigen remains unknown.

The sample was PBMCs. The TCR originated in a woman in her 40s in good health and CMV-seronegative. V usage is TRBV19 and J usage is TRBJ1-1; the match to TRBD1 covers 7 bases. The CDR3 is CASSIEVRGLAFF. CDR3 coding DNA: TGTGCCAGTAGTATCGAGGTGAGGGGGCTAGCTTTCTTT.